These 26 T cell receptor beta chains originate from one sample sequenced in a study of Ad26.COV2.S vaccination and SARS-CoV-2 variants. Treatment given: over 15 received Ad26.COV2.S at low or high dose, single or two shots; roughly five received placebo; per-sample allocation not given. Following the first vaccine or placebo injection, samples were taken on day 63. The table came from immunoSEQ multiplex PCR; TCRdb's copy has only in-frame clones and leaves some out. The data hold about 350,000 clones, with around 89% observed a single time. The material was peripheral blood, obtained in a trial of Ad26.COV2.S vaccine versus placebo. The origin of the receptors is a person between 18 and 59 years old who received the Ad26.COV2.S COVID-19 vaccine or a placebo.

The genes are TRBV3-1 (or the pseudogene TRBV3-2) and TRBJ2-7, with no clear D. V was cut by 1 base and J by 0 bases, with 7 bases left in between. Germline lookup yields CDR1 LGHDT and CDR2 YNNKEL (reference sequence). This CDR3 has 14 amino acids. In nucleotides, the CDR3 is TGTGCCAGCAGCCAAGGCTACAGCTCCTACGAGCAGTACTTC. Protein sequence: CASSQGYSSYEQYF.

The rearrangement joins TRBV25-1 to TRBJ2-5; 9 positions match TRBD2. The CDR3 has 15 amino acids. V dropped 3 bases and J dropped 2; count of bases not matched to a gene: 4. Germline V gene data show CDR1 as MGHDK and CDR2 as SYGVNS. The DNA of the CDR3 is TGTGCCAGCAGTGAGATGGCGGGGGGGCAAGAGACCCAGTACTTC. Its translation: CASSEMAGGQETQYF.

This clone was seen more than once but under ten times. The CDR3 protein is CATSQGVGGNTIYF. Here the CDR3 DNA reads TGTGCTACCTCTCAGGGGGTCGGGGGAAACACCATATATTTT. The chain carries TRBV12-5 and TRBJ1-3; TRBD1 agrees at 7 bases. This CDR3 spans 14 amino acids. Germline V gene sequence: CDR1 LGHNT, CDR2 FRNRAP. V lost 10 bases to trimming and J lost 4 bases; unmatched junction nucleotides: 10.

The V gene is TRBV9, the J gene TRBJ1-2, with TRBD1 matching over 9 bases. The germline V gene has CDR1 SGDLS and CDR2 YYNGEE. J gave up 8 bases and V 3 bases, and 11 bases lay outside the gene matches. The CDR3 covers 15 residues. For the CDR3, the DNA is TGTGCCAGCAGCGAGATATCCGGGACAGGGACCGGCTACACCTTC. This translates into CASSEISGTGTGYTF.

Concerning this clone: This same CDR3 is encoded by further DNA sequences in the sample. The chain employs TRBV5-1 and TRBJ1-1; D possibly corresponds to TRBD1 (6 bases). This CDR3 is 14 amino acids long. Per the germline V gene, CDR1 is SGHRS and CDR2 is YFSETQ. The V gene lost 4 bases and the J gene lost 2 bases, with 12 bases spanning the gap. CDR3 coding DNA: TGCGCCAGCAGCCTAGGGACACTTAACACTGAAGCTTTCTTT. It translates to CASSLGTLNTEAFF.

The chain is built from TRBV6-2 or TRBV6-3 and TRBJ1-3; D may be TRBD1 (6 bases). V was trimmed by 6 bases and J by 7 bases, leaving 10 bases between them. This CDR3 spans 12 amino acids. Germline loops: CDR1 MNHEY, CDR2 SVGEGT. In nucleotides, the CDR3 is TGTGCCAGCAGCCCCGGGGGCAACACCATATATTTT. It codes for CASSPGGNTIYF.

This clone has only a few counts. The chain couples TRBV5-1 to TRBJ1-3; D gene unclear. In germline, CDR1 is SGHRS, CDR2 YFSETQ. This CDR3 is built from 15 residues. Trimming removed 5 bases from V and 0 bases from J, with 12 bases in between. The CDR3 is CASSVTIDSGNTIYF. CDR3 coding DNA: TGCGCCAGCAGTGTGACTATTGACTCTGGAAACACCATATATTTT.

The chain joins TRBV6-6 to TRBJ2-2; 9 bases fit TRBD1. V was pared by 0 bases and J by 6 bases, with 5 bases of the junction left unmatched. Germline CDR1 and CDR2: MNHNY and SVGAGI (reference sequence). The CDR3 covers 16 residues. The CDR3 sequence is CASSYSGTGLAGELFF. The CDR3 DNA is TGTGCCAGCAGTTACTCGGGGACAGGGTTGGCCGGGGAGCTGTTTTTT.

V usage is TRBV30 and J usage is TRBJ2-5; the D gene could be TRBD1 or TRBD2 (5 bases each). The CDR3 has 16 residues. Trimming removed 2 bases at V and 5 bases at J, with 21 bases between. CDR1 is GTSNPN, CDR2 SVGIG, per germline (reference sequence). The CDR3 sequence: CAWSLSVWGLGETQYF. CDR3 nucleotide sequence: TGTGCCTGGAGTTTATCAGTATGGGGGTTAGGGGAGACCCAGTACTTC. The whole variable domain, filled in from reference TRBV30 and TRBJ2-5, reads SQTIHQWPATLVQPVGSPLSLECTVEGTSNPNLYWYRQAAGRGLQLLFYSVGIGQISSEVPQNLSASRPQDRQFILSSKKLLLSDSGFYLCAWSLSVWGLGETQYFGPGTRLLVL.

J is TRBJ2-7 and V is TRBV12-5, with TRBD1 matching 8 bases. Germline V lookup: CDR1 LGHNT, CDR2 FRNRAP. The V and J ends lost 0 bases and 2 bases, in that order; junction bases with no gene match: 9. The CDR3 consists of 17 residues. In nucleotides, the CDR3 is TGTGCTAGTGGTTTGGTTTATACGGGACAGGACGCCTACGAGCAGTACTTC. This sequence encodes CASGLVYTGQDAYEQYF.

The chain carries TRBV2 and TRBJ1-1, with TRBD1 as a possible D gene (6 bases). Germline CDR1 reads SNHLY; CDR2 reads FYNNEI. CDR3 length: 15 amino acids. Between the trimmed V and J ends, which lost 8 bases and 1 base, there was a span of 17 bases. For the CDR3, the DNA is TGTGCCAGCCGTCGAAGAGGGGGGGGGAACACTGAAGCTTTCTTT. This sequence encodes CASRRRGGGNTEAFF.

The genes are TRBV30 and TRBJ1-5, with D hard to call. V was cut by 2 bases and J by 1 base, with 6 bases left in between. This CDR3 has 13 residues. CDR1 and CDR2 (germline): GTSNPN, SVGIG (reference sequence). CDR3 in amino acids: CAWSPQSNQPQHF. As DNA, the CDR3 is TGTGCCTGGAGTCCCCAGAGCAATCAGCCCCAGCATTTT.

This clone was seen a single time. This chain's CDR3 is CAWSPFGTPSSYEQYF. The CDR3, as DNA: TGTGCCTGGAGTCCTTTCGGGACGCCGAGCTCCTACGAGCAGTACTTC. The V and J genes are TRBV30 and TRBJ2-7; either TRBD1 or TRBD2 may supply D (5 bases each). Germline values: CDR1 GTSNPN, CDR2 SVGIG (reference sequence). Trimming took off 2 bases at V and 0 bases at J, with 17 bases between the two ends. The CDR3 has 16 amino acids.

This chain connects TRBV6-5 to TRBJ2-5; maybe TRBD2 (5 bases). Trimming removed 7 bases at V and 4 bases at J, with 13 bases between. This CDR3 contains 13 residues. From germline, CDR1 is MNHEY and CDR2 SVGAGI. The chain's CDR3 is CASKRQAGETQYF. CDR3 coding DNA: TGTGCCAGCAAACGGCAGGCGGGAGAGACCCAGTACTTC.

This CDR3 is CASSLGDRGPYGYTF. The CDR3, as DNA: TGCGCCAGCAGCTTGGGGGACAGGGGGCCTTATGGCTACACCTTC. This chain uses TRBV5-1 with TRBJ1-2; 12 nucleotides match TRBD1. The CDR3 has 15 amino acids. V shed 0 bases, J shed 5 bases, and the junction held 2 bases outside the gene matches. In germline, CDR1 is SGHRS, CDR2 YFSETQ.

The rearrangement links TRBV30 to TRBJ2-4; 8 bases are a match to TRBD1. The CDR3 covers 13 residues. V was pared by 3 bases and J by 8 bases, with 6 bases of the junction left unmatched. Per germline, CDR1 GTSNPN and CDR2 SVGIG (reference sequence). CDR3 region: CAWSSGGFDIQYF. CDR3 DNA: TGTGCCTGGAGCTCAGGGGGCTTCGACATTCAGTACTTC.

V and J are TRBV2 and TRBJ2-7; D tentatively reads TRBD1 or TRBD2 (5 bases each). Between the trimmed V and J ends, which lost 6 bases and 0 bases, there was a span of 9 bases. Looked up from germline, CDR1 is SNHLY and CDR2 is FYNNEI. This CDR3 has 13 residues. CDR3 coding DNA: TGTGCCAGCAGCCGGGACGCCTCCTACGAGCAGTACTTC. It encodes CASSRDASYEQYF.

The gene calls are TRBV18 and TRBJ2-3; D ambiguous. V lost 0 bases and J lost 3, with 7 bases in between. Germline V gives CDR1 KGHSH, CDR2 LQKENI. CDR3 length: 14 residues. The CDR3 region is CASSPPSKTDTQYF. CDR3 coding DNA: TGTGCCAGCTCACCACCTTCAAAAACAGATACGCAGTATTTT.

The chain employs TRBV7-9 and TRBJ1-2, with 10 bases matching TRBD1. This CDR3 comprises 17 residues. With 6 bases clipped from V and 0 bases from J, the junction kept 10 bases outside the gene matches. CDR1 and CDR2 (germline): SEHNR, FQNEAQ (reference sequence). CDR3 amino acids: CASSRIDGQGANYGYTF. The CDR3 DNA is TGTGCCAGCAGTCGAATCGATGGACAGGGGGCTAACTATGGCTACACCTTC.

This clone came up once. The DNA for the CDR3 is TGTGCCAGCAGTGTGAACAGGAACACCGGGGAGCTGTTTTTT. Residues: CASSVNRNTGELFF. V is TRBV2 and J is TRBJ2-2; D gene uncertain. The germline V gene encodes CDR1 SNHLY and CDR2 FYNNEI. There are 14 residues in the CDR3. Trimming removed 4 bases from V and 1 base from J, with 7 bases in between.

This clone was recorded once. V and J are TRBV10-3 and TRBJ1-1; perhaps TRBD1 as D (6 bases). Trimming took 10 bases from V and 5 from J, leaving 14 bases between them. The germline V gene has CDR1 ENHRY and CDR2 SYGVKD. The CDR3 has 12 amino acids. The CDR3 sequence is CATTGGRTEAFF. The CDR3 coding sequence is TGTGCCACCACTGGGGGGCGTACTGAAGCTTTCTTT.

This clone was detected once. The J gene is TRBJ2-2, the V gene TRBV6-6; 8 bases are a match to TRBD1. Germline assignment: CDR1 MNHNY and CDR2 SVGAGI (reference sequence). V lost 6 bases to trimming and J lost 7 bases; unmatched junction nucleotides: 7. The CDR3 is made up of 14 amino acids. Here the CDR3 reads CASSPDRESGELFF. The DNA of the CDR3 is TGTGCCAGCAGCCCGGACAGGGAGAGCGGGGAGCTGTTTTTT.

This chain links TRBV7-9 with TRBJ1-1, with TRBD1 matching 8 bases. Germline values: CDR1 SEHNR, CDR2 FQNEAQ (reference sequence). The CDR3 contains 14 residues. With V trimmed by 2 bases and J by 5 bases, 4 bases remained unmatched. The CDR3 spells CASSLQDRETEAFF. CDR3 DNA: TGTGCCAGCAGCTTACAGGACAGGGAGACTGAAGCTTTCTTT.

The V call is TRBV27, the J call TRBJ2-5, with D unresolved. CDR3 length: 14 residues. Germline loops: CDR1 MNHEY, CDR2 SMNVEV (reference sequence). Trimming removed 3 bases from V and 1 base from J, with 9 bases in between. CDR3 in DNA: TGTGCCAGCAGTTTCCGGGCCACCCAAGAGACCCAGTACTTC. Protein sequence: CASSFRATQETQYF.

The chain combines TRBV6-2 or TRBV6-3 with TRBJ1-2; a weak D match, TRBD1 (5 bases). Trimming left V 2 bases short and J 2 bases short, with 12 bases between. This CDR3 comprises 15 residues. The V gene's germline CDR1 is MNHEY and CDR2 SVGEGT. CDR3 sequence: CASSYRGGTNYGYTF. As DNA, the CDR3 is TGTGCCAGCAGTTACAGAGGCGGGACCAACTATGGCTACACCTTC.

This sequence joins TRBV29-1 and TRBJ2-1; perhaps TRBD2 as D (7 bases). CDR1 and CDR2 (germline): SQVTM, ANQGSEA. CDR3 size: 13 residues. V lost 4 bases, J lost 8 bases, and 15 bases lay in between. This CDR3 is CSVGEGRGDEQFF. CDR3 nucleotides: TGCAGCGTTGGGGAGGGCAGGGGCGATGAGCAGTTCTTC.